The next 25 T cell receptor beta chains were all read from a single sample in a study of cytomegalovirus exposure and HLA in healthy donors. PCR involved 60 Vbeta and 13 Jbeta primers. Clones were sequenced by immunoSEQ multiplex PCR, and TCRdb holds only the in-frame ones, with some missing. The repertoire holds approximately 170,000 clones, with 65% to 80% as singletons. Sequencing was done on a sample of PBMCs. The receptors here all came from a woman between 40 and 50 years old in good health and CMV-seropositive.

This chain connects TRBV7-9 to TRBJ2-2, with D hard to call. The CDR3 has 14 residues. CDR1 and CDR2 from the germline V gene are SEHNR and FQNEAQ (reference sequence). Between the trimmed V and J ends, which lost 2 bases and 1 base, there was a span of 5 bases. This CDR3 is CASSLPRNTGELFF. As DNA, the CDR3 is TGTGCCAGCAGCTTACCGAGGAACACCGGGGAGCTGTTTTTT.

The rearrangement joins TRBV7-2 to TRBJ2-5; 13 bases match TRBD2. The DNA matches TRBJ2-7 better at its end, which makes the J call doubtful. Per germline, CDR1 SGHTA and CDR2 FQGNSA. This CDR3 region has 15 residues. The CDR3 loop reads CASSPLAGGPYEQYF. The CDR3 nucleotides read TGTGCCAGCAGCCCACTAGCGGGAGGGCCCTACGAGCAGTACTTC.

In regard to this clone: At one of its ends the junction is not consistent with the germline gene, which may arise from a read error. The chain couples TRBV7-9 to TRBJ2-5; 9 nucleotides line up with TRBD2. The CDR3 extends over 13 amino acids. Germline loops: CDR1 SEHNR, CDR2 FQNEAQ (reference sequence). CDR3: CASSLALAGLWHF. Here the CDR3 DNA reads TGTGCCAGCAGCTTAGCACTAGCGGGTCTATGGCACTTC.

The rearrangement uses TRBV28 and TRBJ2-7, with TRBD1 matching 8 bases. Losses at the gene ends were 6 bases for V and 4 bases for J; bases not matched to a gene: 11. The CDR3 has 15 residues. Germline loops: CDR1 MDHEN, CDR2 SYDVKM. The CDR3 region has the DNA TGTGCCAGCAGCCTTCTCCGGACAGGGTTTTACGAGCAGTACTTC. Protein sequence: CASSLLRTGFYEQYF. Drawing the rest from reference TRBV28 and TRBJ2-7, the complete variable domain is DVKVTQSSRYLVKRTGEKVFLECVQDMDHENMFWYRQDPGLGLRLIYFSYDVKMKEKGDIPEGYSVSREKKERFSLILESASTNQTSMYLCASSLLRTGFYEQYFGPGTRLTVT.

This clone showed up just a few times. The V and J genes are TRBV30 and TRBJ2-1; D is unresolved. The CDR3 is made up of 12 amino acids. Per the germline V gene, CDR1 is GTSNPN and CDR2 is SVGIG (reference sequence). V lost 1 base and J 1 base, leaving 2 bases between the germline ends. CDR3 protein: CAWSASYNEQFF. Here the CDR3 DNA reads TGTGCCTGGAGTGCGTCCTACAATGAGCAGTTCTTC.

The chain employs TRBV7-9 and TRBJ2-5; a weak D match, TRBD1 (6 bases). Judging by the DNA end, TRBJ2-7 fits better; the J call may be wrong. CDR1 is SEHNR, CDR2 FQNEAQ, per germline (reference sequence). The CDR3 sequence is 16 residues long. The DNA of the CDR3 is TGTGCCAGCAGCTTAGCGATAACCAGGGGAGACTACGAGCAGTACTTC. Its translation is CASSLAITRGDYEQYF.

In the case of this clone: Other DNA sequences in this specimen translate into the identical CDR3. The chain links TRBV5-1 to TRBJ2-3; 8 nucleotides line up with TRBD2. With V trimmed by 0 bases and J by 4 bases, 10 bases remained unmatched. The CDR3 contains 17 residues. The V gene's germline CDR1 is SGHRS and CDR2 YFSETQ. The CDR3: CASSLAMSGGAPDTQYF. The CDR3 region has the DNA TGCGCCAGCAGCTTGGCCATGAGCGGGGGAGCCCCAGATACGCAGTATTTT.

The chain has TRBV19 and TRBJ2-2; tentative D call: TRBD1 (5 bases). The CDR3 runs to 15 residues. Trimming stripped 6 bases from V and 6 bases from J, with 17 bases between. Germline CDR1 LNHDA, CDR2 SQIVND (reference sequence). The CDR3 protein is CASRDAGIGPGELFF. CDR3 DNA: TGTGCCAGTAGGGACGCAGGGATTGGGCCCGGGGAGCTGTTTTTT.

This chain connects TRBV5-1 to TRBJ2-1; 10 bases agree with TRBD2. The CDR3 is 16 residues long. The V gene end was trimmed by 1 base and the J gene end by 5 bases; junction bases not matched to a gene: 6. Per germline, CDR1 SGHRS and CDR2 YFSETQ. CDR3 DNA sequence: TGCGCCAGCAGCTTGATCAGAACTAGCGGGGACAATGAGCAGTTCTTC. Its translation is CASSLIRTSGDNEQFF.

The V gene is TRBV5-1, the J gene TRBJ2-4, with 11 positions matching TRBD2. Germline CDR1 reads SGHRS; CDR2 reads YFSETQ. The trim removed 4 bases at V and 5 bases at J, leaving 2 bases unmatched. The CDR3 length is 14 residues. CDR3 sequence (DNA): TGCGCCAGCAGCGCGGGACTAGCGGAAAACATTCAGTACTTC. Protein sequence: CASSAGLAENIQYF.

The rearrangement links TRBV28 to TRBJ1-1, with 9 bases that match TRBD1. V lost 3 bases to trimming and J lost 6 bases; unmatched junction nucleotides: 5. Germline CDR1 reads MDHEN; CDR2 reads SYDVKM. The CDR3 runs 14 residues. The CDR3 sequence is CASSFGTGIAEAFF. The CDR3 DNA is TGTGCCAGCAGTTTTGGGACAGGGATTGCTGAAGCTTTCTTT.

The chain joins TRBV28 to TRBJ2-7, with TRBD2 matching over 7 bases. The germline V gene has CDR1 MDHEN and CDR2 SYDVKM. This CDR3 is 14 amino acids long. J gave up 0 bases and V 5 bases, and 4 bases lay outside the gene matches. CDR3 sequence reads: CASSVGGNSYEQYF. As DNA, the CDR3 is TGTGCCAGCAGTGTCGGGGGGAACTCCTACGAGCAGTACTTC.

The rearrangement links TRBV28 to TRBJ1-5; D gene unclear. The CDR3 totals 16 residues. Germline lookup yields CDR1 MDHEN and CDR2 SYDVKM. Trimming stripped 7 bases from V and 0 bases from J, with 16 bases between. CDR3 nucleotides: TGTGCCAGCATAACCCCTGCAGGATATAGCAATCAGCCCCAGCATTTT. This sequence encodes CASITPAGYSNQPQHF.

The CDR3 nucleotides read TGTGCCATTTTGCCGGGACAGGGGTCCTACGAGCAGTACTTC. Residues: CAILPGQGSYEQYF. The chain couples TRBV10-3 to TRBJ2-7; 10 bases are a match to TRBD1. The trim removed 9 bases at V and 1 base at J, leaving 6 bases unmatched. Germline V CDR1 and CDR2: ENHRY, SYGVKD. The CDR3 covers 14 residues.

V usage is TRBV7-2 and J usage is TRBJ2-5, with D possibly matching TRBD2 (6 bases). The CDR3 extends over 16 amino acids. Germline lookup yields CDR1 SGHTA and CDR2 FQGNSA. V dropped 5 bases and J dropped 4 bases, with 20 bases sitting between them. The CDR3 spells CASSQGLRKRTETQYF. In DNA, the CDR3 is TGTGCCAGCAGCCAGGGACTCCGAAAACGAACAGAGACCCAGTACTTC.

CDR3 sequence reads: CASSGGQGATIGYTF. CDR3 DNA sequence: TGTGCCAGCAGCGGCGGACAGGGGGCCACTATAGGCTACACCTTC. The rearrangement links TRBV9 to TRBJ1-2, with TRBD1 identical over 11 bases. This CDR3 is built from 15 residues. V trimming: 3 bases; J trimming: 8 bases; junction bases outside the gene matches: 9. Germline assignment: CDR1 SGDLS and CDR2 YYNGEE.

The J gene is TRBJ2-5, the V gene TRBV6-5; TRBD1 might be the D (6 bases). V was trimmed by 2 bases and J by 8 bases, leaving 12 bases between them. The CDR3 spans 13 residues. Germline loops: CDR1 MNHEY, CDR2 SVGAGI. The CDR3 coding sequence is TGTGCCAGCAGTTACCCGGGACACGGAACCCAGTACTTC. Translated: CASSYPGHGTQYF.

The gene calls are TRBV2 and TRBJ2-5, with 8 positions matching TRBD2. In germline, CDR1 is SNHLY, CDR2 FYNNEI. V dropped 2 bases and J dropped 4; count of bases not matched to a gene: 3. CDR3 length equals 14 residues. The CDR3 DNA reads TGTGCCAGCAGTGAACTGCTAGCGGGAGAGACCCAGTACTTC. Translating it yields CASSELLAGETQYF. The full variable domain, its missing parts supplied by reference TRBV2 and TRBJ2-5, is EPEVTQTPSHQVTQMGQEVILRCVPISNHLYFYWYRQILGQKVEFLVSFYNNEISEKSEIFDDQFSVERPDGSNFTLKIRSTKLEDSAMYFCASSELLAGETQYFGPGTRLLVL.

The chain uses TRBV21-1 and TRBJ1-1. TRBV21-1 represents a pseudogene. This CDR3 spans 15 amino acids. The CDR3 sequence is CASSKASGLNTEAFF. CDR3 DNA sequence: TGTGCCAGCAGCAAAGCAAGCGGACTGAACACTGAAGCTTTCTTT.

V is TRBV28 and J is TRBJ2-5, with 12 bases that match TRBD2. This CDR3 is built from 16 residues. Per germline, CDR1 MDHEN and CDR2 SYDVKM. J lost 2 bases, V lost 2 bases, and 3 bases had no gene match. The CDR3 nucleotides read TGTGCCAGCAGTTTACAAGGGACTAGCGGGCAAGAGACCCAGTACTTC. This sequence encodes CASSLQGTSGQETQYF.

V gene TRBV9 combines with J gene TRBJ1-5; 9 nucleotides line up with TRBD1. The CDR3 is made up of 15 amino acids. The germline V gene has CDR1 SGDLS and CDR2 YYNGEE. Trimming took 0 bases from V and 3 from J; bases not matched to a gene: 1. CDR3 residues: CASSVGQGVNQPQHF. DNA of the CDR3: TGTGCCAGCAGCGTAGGACAGGGGGTCAATCAGCCCCAGCATTTT. The whole variable domain, filled in from reference TRBV9 and TRBJ1-5, reads DSGVTQTPKHLITATGQRVTLRCSPRSGDLSVYWYQQSLDQGLQFLIQYYNGEERAKGNILERFSAQQFPDLHSELNLSSLELGDSALYFCASSVGQGVNQPQHFGDGTRLSIL.

The V gene is TRBV19, the J gene TRBJ2-2; D might be TRBD1 or TRBD2, each matching 9 bases. The ends were cut back, 5 bases at V and 1 base at J, with 32 bases in the middle. This CDR3 region has 22 residues. Germline loops: CDR1 LNHDA, CDR2 SQIVND (reference sequence). DNA of the CDR3: TGTGCCAGTAGTCCCCGGGGACAGGGTCTAAGTATGACTAGCGGGAACACCGGGGAGCTGTTTTTT. Translating gives CASSPRGQGLSMTSGNTGELFF. Using reference TRBV19 and TRBJ2-2 for the parts outside the CDR3, the full variable domain is DGGITQSPKYLFRKEGQNVTLSCEQNLNHDAMYWYRQDPGQGLRLIYYSQIVNDFQKGDIAEGYSVSREKKESFPLTVTSAQKNPTAFYLCASSPRGQGLSMTSGNTGELFFGEGSRLTVL.

The chain employs TRBV6-1 and TRBJ2-7, with D uncertain. Per the germline V gene, CDR1 is MNHNS and CDR2 is SASEGT. The V end was cut by 0 bases, the J end by 5 bases, with 17 bases between. There are 16 residues in the CDR3. The CDR3 reads CASSEAQTLARDEQYF. The CDR3 DNA sequence: TGTGCCAGCAGTGAAGCCCAGACTCTGGCGCGTGACGAGCAGTACTTC.

The rearrangement joins TRBV21-1 to TRBJ1-5; the D segment call TRBD1 is taken from the table without a DNA check. TRBV21-1 is shown as a pseudogene. The CDR3 totals 18 residues. The CDR3 protein is CASSKANLGQGDNQPQHF. The CDR3 DNA follows: TGTGCCAGCAGCAAAGCAAATCTGGGGCAGGGGGATAATCAGCCCCAGCATTTT.

The chain links TRBV23-1 to TRBJ1-4; 8 bases map to TRBD1. TRBV23-1 is known as an ORF, though its function is uncertain. The V gene end was trimmed by 4 bases and the J gene end by 2 bases; junction bases not matched to a gene: 3. The CDR3 extends over 15 amino acids. CDR3 sequence: CASSRDRGTNEKLFF. Written as DNA, the CDR3 is TGCGCCAGCAGTCGAGACAGGGGCACTAATGAAAAACTGTTTTTT.